Presented here are 32 T cell receptor beta chains from one specimen sequenced in a study of Graves' ophthalmopathy and Graves' hyperthyroidism (dated by TCRdb to the late 2010s). Sequenced using an Illumina HiSeq 2000. For repertoire sequencing, TCR beta CDR3 regions were amplified from RNA transcripts. The first round of RT-PCR was done with HTBI primers and the Qiagen OneStep RT-PCR kit, and was followed by a second round of multiplex PCR, then size selection and purification. The raw public data were reprocessed by TCRdb itself: fastp quality trimming at Q25, MiXCR clonotype calling, in-frame beta chains only. Rows with one shared CDR3 protein collapse into an entry with the most common genes and DNA. In this sample the table shows approximately 1.2 million distinct CDR3 sequences, 36% of which occur a single time. 11% of the sample is held by the ten biggest clonotypes. Sequences were obtained from peripheral blood or thyroid tissue (not recorded which). The receptors stem from an adult man with Graves' hyperthyroidism.

The chain couples TRBV25-1 to TRBJ1-6; no clear D. The CDR3 runs 16 residues. The V gene's germline CDR1 is MGHDK and CDR2 SYGVNS. Trimming shortened V by 4 bases and J by 1 base, and 11 bases separated the two germline ends. The CDR3, as DNA: TGTGCCAGCAGTGCGAGGTCTTGGTCCTATAATTCACCCCTCCACTTT. Protein: CASSARSWSYNSPLHF. The full variable domain, with the rest looked up from reference TRBV25-1 and TRBJ1-6, is EADIYQTPRYLVIGTGKKITLECSQTMGHDKMYWYQQDPGMELHLIHYSYGVNSTEKGDLSSESTVSRIRTEHFPLTLESARPSHTSQYLCASSARSWSYNSPLHFGNGTRLTVT.

DNA for the CDR3: TGTGCCAGCAGTTACGATCCTAGCACAGATACGCAGTATTTT. It translates to CASSYDPSTDTQYF. The chain links TRBV7-2 to TRBJ2-3; D is uncertain. Between the trimmed V and J ends, which lost 6 bases and 0 bases, there was a span of 10 bases. Germline-derived CDR1 and CDR2 are SGHTA and FQGNSA. The CDR3 is 14 amino acids. Supplemented by reference TRBV7-2 and TRBJ2-3, the full variable domain reads GAGVSQSPSNKVTEKGKDVELRCDPISGHTALYWYRQSLGQGLEFLIYFQGNSAPDKSGLPSDRFSAERTGGSVSTLTIQRTQQEDSAVYLCASSYDPSTDTQYFGPGTRLTVL.

The rearrangement joins TRBV5-1 to TRBJ1-3; TRBD1 might be the D (5 bases). CDR1 and CDR2 from the germline V gene are SGHRS and YFSETQ. The CDR3 covers 14 residues. Between the trimmed V and J ends, which lost 0 bases and 8 bases, there was a span of 12 bases. The CDR3 region has the DNA TGCGCCAGCAGCTTGGCGGGACTCGGCGACACCATATATTTT. Protein product: CASSLAGLGDTIYF.

The CDR3, as DNA: TGTGCCAGCAGTCCCTACCGAGGGGGGGGTGGCTACACCTTC. Protein sequence: CASSPYRGGGGYTF. This chain joins TRBV28 and TRBJ1-2; possible D gene TRBD1, 6 bases. Trimming cost V 5 bases and J 7 bases, with 17 bases left between them. CDR3 length: 14 amino acids. Germline V gene sequence: CDR1 MDHEN, CDR2 SYDVKM.

The chain links TRBV4-2 to TRBJ1-5; D unresolved. The CDR3 extends over 16 amino acids. V lost 0 bases and J lost 1, with 10 bases in between. Germline V CDR1 and CDR2: LGHNA, YNFKEQ. Written as DNA, the CDR3 is TGTGCCAGCAGCCAAGAGGTCAGGCCGAGCAATCAGCCCCAGCATTTT. Its translation is CASSQEVRPSNQPQHF.

This clonotype was found a few times. The chain joins TRBV15 to TRBJ2-5; 9 positions match TRBD2. Germline V CDR1 and CDR2: LNHNV, YYDKDF (reference sequence). V gave up 0 bases and J gave up 5 bases; unmatched junction bases: 4. CDR3 length equals 15 residues. The CDR3 nucleotides read TGTGCCACCAGCAGAGAACCTAGCGGGATGGAGACCCAGTACTTC. Protein sequence: CATSREPSGMETQYF.

The chain is built from TRBV7-2 and TRBJ2-5, with no clear D. Trimming stripped 3 bases from V and 7 bases from J, with 9 bases between. The CDR3 is made up of 12 amino acids. Germline loops: CDR1 SGHTA, CDR2 FQGNSA. The CDR3 is CASSFFHRTQYF. DNA of the CDR3: TGTGCCAGCAGCTTTTTTCACAGGACCCAGTACTTC.

On this clonotype: A much larger clone differs by one base, so this may be a read error. The J gene is TRBJ2-5, the V gene TRBV12-3 or TRBV12-4; D perhaps matches TRBD2 (5 bases). This CDR3 spans 13 amino acids. Written as DNA, the CDR3 is TGTGGAATCGCGAAGGCTAGTTGGGAGCCCCAGTACTTC. This encodes CGIAKASWEPQYF.

The chain links TRBV29-1 to TRBJ2-7; 12 positions agree with TRBD2. V shed 4 bases, J shed 1 base, and the junction held 11 bases outside the gene matches. Germline lookup yields CDR1 SQVTM and CDR2 ANQGSEA. The CDR3 covers 17 residues. CDR3 coding DNA: TGCAGCGTTGGTGCCTTAGGACTAGCGGGAAATTCCTACGAGCAGTACTTC. The encoded protein is CSVGALGLAGNSYEQYF.

Note on this clonotype: A clone one base away is much larger, so this may be a read error. The chain recombines TRBV7-8 with TRBJ1-1; 7 nucleotides agree with TRBD1. Germline trimming cut 5 bases from V and 7 bases from J; bases unmatched to any gene: 7. The CDR3 totals 13 residues. CDR1 is SGHVS and CDR2 is FQNEAQ in the germline V gene. The CDR3 sequence: CASSHTRDSEAFF. The CDR3 DNA reads as TGTGCCAGCAGCCACACCCGGGACAGTGAAGCTTTCTTT.

With regard to this clonotype: This likely comes from a read error, as the CDR3 has no conserved phenylalanine or tryptophan at its end. The limits of the CDR3 on the DNA are not certain, so only TCRdb's listed CDR3 is given. The CDR3: CSARETGI. The genes are TRBV20-1 and TRBJ2-1; the D call TRBD1 from the table was never checked on the DNA. The CDR3 length equals 8 residues, ends included. Germline-derived CDR1 and CDR2 are DFQATT and SNEGSKA (reference sequence).

This clonotype was picked up many times. The J gene is TRBJ2-2, the V gene TRBV10-3; no clear D gene. Trimming cost V 4 bases and J 0 bases, with 6 bases left between them. The CDR3 runs to 14 residues. Germline lookup yields CDR1 ENHRY and CDR2 SYGVKD. The CDR3 loop reads CAISALANTGELFF. DNA for the CDR3: TGTGCCATCAGTGCCCTAGCGAACACCGGGGAGCTGTTTTTT.

The chain recombines TRBV7-9 with TRBJ2-7, with D uncertain. The germline V gene has CDR1 SEHNR and CDR2 FQNEAQ (reference sequence). The CDR3 extends over 15 amino acids. V was cut by 4 bases and J by 3 bases, with 16 bases left in between. The CDR3 nucleotides read TGTGCCAGCAGCTCCCCGCGAGGTCTTCGCTACGAGCAGTACTTC. Its translation is CASSSPRGLRYEQYF.

This chain joins TRBV29-1 and TRBJ1-3; TRBD1 is a possible D gene (5 bases). Germline values: CDR1 SQVTM, CDR2 ANQGSEA. There are 10 residues in the CDR3. Trimming shortened V by 2 bases and J by 11 bases, and 7 bases separated the two germline ends. The CDR3 protein is CSVEWDAIYF. For the CDR3, the DNA is TGCAGCGTTGAATGGGACGCCATATATTTT.

This clonotype has a count of ten or more. V usage is TRBV6-6 and J usage is TRBJ1-5, with D hard to call. Between the trimmed V and J ends, which lost 2 bases and 3 bases, there was a span of 5 bases. Germline-derived CDR1 and CDR2 are MNHNY and SVGAGI (reference sequence). The CDR3 has 13 amino acids. The CDR3 is CASSYQDNQPQHF. The CDR3 coding sequence is TGTGCCAGCAGTTACCAGGACAATCAGCCCCAGCATTTT.

This clonotype was observed once. The CDR3 DNA sequence: TGTGCCAGCAGCCCTCAGGGACATGGACAAGAGACCCAGTACTTC. Protein: CASSPQGHGQETQYF. The chain uses TRBV25-1 and TRBJ2-5; tentatively, D is TRBD1 (6 bases). The germline CDR1 and CDR2 sequences are MGHDK and SYGVNS. CDR3 length: 15 residues. Trimming took 6 bases from V and 2 from J, leaving 16 bases between them.

This clonotype was seen repeatedly, ten times or more. The chain is built from TRBV7-9 and TRBJ1-6; perhaps TRBD1 as D (5 bases). The CDR3 runs to 16 residues. Germline V gene lookup returns CDR1 SEHNR and CDR2 FQNEAQ (reference sequence). The V end lost 5 bases, the J end lost 5 bases, and 16 bases lay between the germline ends. CDR3 nucleotide sequence: TGTGCCAGCAGCCCGGGAGAGGGGCTTAATAATTCACCCCTCCACTTT. This gives the protein CASSPGEGLNNSPLHF.

The chain is built from TRBV2 and TRBJ2-7; 11 bases are shared with TRBD1. The germline CDR1 and CDR2 sequences are SNHLY and FYNNEI. This CDR3 is 16 amino acids long. The junction had 12 bases not matched to a gene; V was cut back by 6 bases and J by 5 bases. This chain's CDR3 is CASRVSGTGGRNEQYF. The CDR3, as DNA: TGTGCCAGCAGGGTTTCCGGGACAGGGGGGAGGAACGAGCAGTACTTC.

This clonotype showed up just a few times. The chain couples TRBV19 to TRBJ2-2, with D perhaps matching TRBD2 (5 bases). The V gene lost 6 bases and the J gene lost 1 base, with 12 bases spanning the gap. Germline CDR1 and CDR2: LNHDA and SQIVND (reference sequence). The CDR3 sequence is 15 residues long. This CDR3 is CASRARAGNTGELFF. As DNA, the CDR3 is TGTGCCAGTAGAGCAAGGGCGGGGAACACCGGGGAGCTGTTTTTT.

Regarding this clonotype: A single base separates this from a much larger clone, so it may be a read error. The rearrangement links TRBV11-1 to TRBJ1-5; D might be TRBD1 (6 bases). The germline V gene encodes CDR1 SGHAT and CDR2 FQDESV (reference sequence). The CDR3 has 14 amino acids. The CDR3 sequence: CASSKGGEGQSQHF. The CDR3 DNA sequence: TGTGCCAGCAGCAAGGGGGGTGAGGGTCAGTCCCAGCATTTT.

This clonotype showed up just a few times. The chain couples TRBV7-9 to TRBJ1-6; D might be TRBD1 (5 bases). Trimming removed 0 bases from V and 9 bases from J, with 9 bases in between. The CDR3 consists of 14 residues. Germline V gives CDR1 SEHNR, CDR2 FQNEAQ (reference sequence). In DNA, the CDR3 is TGTGCCAGCAGCTTAGCTTTTGGGGGTTCACCCCTCCACTTT. This translates into CASSLAFGGSPLHF.

This clonotype was counted between two and nine times. This chain connects TRBV12-3 or TRBV12-4 to TRBJ1-6; a weak D match, TRBD1 (6 bases). Trimming removed 3 bases at V and 8 bases at J, with 17 bases between. The CDR3 runs to 16 residues. The CDR3 sequence is CASSLGGPSGDSPLHF. In DNA, the CDR3 is TGTGCCAGCAGTTTGGGGGGCCCAAGTGGGGATTCACCCCTCCACTTT.

On this clonotype: A much larger clone is a single base away; this may be a read error. The rearrangement joins TRBV20-1 to TRBJ1-6, with no clear D. Trimming stripped 4 bases from V and 7 bases from J, with 17 bases between. The CDR3 has 15 residues. Germline lookup yields CDR1 DFQATT and CDR2 SNEGSKA (reference sequence). The CDR3 spells CSATGQERRNSPLHF. The CDR3 region has the DNA TGCAGTGCTACCGGGCAGGAGAGAAGGAATTCACCCCTCCACTTT.

This chain joins TRBV7-9 and TRBJ2-7; 9 bases are a match to TRBD2. V was clipped by 2 bases and J by 6 bases; unmatched bases: 8. Per germline, CDR1 SEHNR and CDR2 FQNEAQ (reference sequence). This CDR3 spans 15 amino acids. The CDR3 reads CASSLTPGLAGEQYF. CDR3 nucleotides: TGTGCCAGCAGCTTAACACCGGGACTAGCTGGCGAGCAGTACTTC.

This clonotype appeared a few times. The chain employs TRBV27 and TRBJ2-5; D perhaps matches TRBD2 (5 bases). Germline-derived CDR1 and CDR2 are MNHEY and SMNVEV (reference sequence). V shed 1 base and J shed 1 base, with 10 bases lying between them. This CDR3 is built from 15 residues. For the CDR3, the DNA is TGTGCCAGCAGTTTATTCCGGGATCGCCAAGAGACCCAGTACTTC. Translated, it gives CASSLFRDRQETQYF.

A few counts support this clonotype. The gene calls are TRBV12-3 or TRBV12-4 and TRBJ2-2, with 9 bases identical to TRBD1. The V and J ends lost 5 bases and 7 bases, in that order; junction bases with no gene match: 8. This CDR3 is built from 15 residues. CDR3 sequence: CASSQGDRVGGELFF. CDR3 nucleotides: TGTGCCAGCAGTCAAGGGGACAGGGTTGGCGGGGAGCTGTTTTTT.

To note about this clonotype: Since a much larger clone is just one base distant, this may be a read error. The chain joins TRBV10-3 to TRBJ2-5; D not certain. The closer fit of TRBJ2-7 to the DNA end suggests the J call may be wrong. The germline V gene encodes CDR1 ENHRY and CDR2 SYGVKD. The CDR3 contains 12 residues. The CDR3 protein is CAVSEYAHEQYF. Written as DNA, the CDR3 is TGTGCCGTCAGTGAGTACGCACACGAGCAGTACTTC.

In this sample, this clonotype turned up a few times. The chain couples TRBV6-6 to TRBJ2-7; D is perhaps TRBD2 (5 bases). Trimming cost V 6 bases and J 3 bases, with 21 bases left between them. Germline assignment: CDR1 MNHNY and CDR2 SVGAGI (reference sequence). The CDR3 is 16 amino acids. The CDR3 region has the DNA TGTGCCAGCAGGCCATTGTTTGCGGGCCAGATCTACGAGCAGTACTTC. Its protein is CASRPLFAGQIYEQYF.

The CDR3 DNA reads as TGTGCCACCAGCAGAGATCGCAGGGGAGGCAGGGGGGAGACTGAAGCTTTCTTT. Encoded protein: CATSRDRRGGRGETEAFF. The V call is TRBV15, the J call TRBJ1-1; 7 bases match TRBD1. V dropped 0 bases and J dropped 5; count of bases not matched to a gene: 15. From germline, CDR1 is LNHNV and CDR2 YYDKDF (reference sequence). The CDR3 spans 18 residues.

This clonotype came up many times. The V gene is TRBV10-3, the J gene TRBJ1-5; D perhaps matches TRBD1 (5 bases). Per the germline V gene, CDR1 is ENHRY and CDR2 is SYGVKD. The CDR3 contains 18 residues. V was pared by 0 bases and J by 7 bases, with 22 bases between. The CDR3 nucleotides read TGTGCCATCAGTGAGTCTTTTGTGGCAGGGAGTCCCGGGCAGCCCCAGCATTTT. Protein sequence: CAISESFVAGSPGQPQHF.

This clonotype was seen a single time. The rearrangement uses TRBV19 and TRBJ1-5; 9 bases line up with TRBD1. CDR3 length: 18 amino acids. Germline lookup yields CDR1 LNHDA and CDR2 SQIVND (reference sequence). V lost 3 bases and J lost 0; bases outside the gene matches: 9. The CDR3, as DNA: TGTGCCAGTAGTATCGCCGGGACAGGGTTTGGTAGCAATCAGCCCCAGCATTTT. It specifies CASSIAGTGFGSNQPQHF.

Ten or more counts support this clonotype. V and J are TRBV4-3 and TRBJ1-5; D not resolved. Germline assignment: CDR1 LGHNA and CDR2 YSLEER. The V end was cut by 0 bases, the J end by 3 bases, with 9 bases between. The CDR3 has 15 residues. CDR3 loop: CASSQDQAANQPQHF. In nucleotides, the CDR3 is TGCGCCAGCAGCCAAGATCAGGCCGCCAATCAGCCCCAGCATTTT.